The 16 T cell receptor beta chains listed next were all sequenced from one sample in a study of T cell responses to AZD1222 COVID-19 vaccine. The method was immunoSEQ multiplex PCR; TCRdb's version includes in-frame clones alone and lacks a portion of them. The sample gives approximately 200,000 clones, roughly nine tenths of which show up once; under 4% is in the top ten. Material: peripheral blood, obtained 28 days after the second AZD1222 dose. All receptors come from an adult who received the AZD1222 COVID-19 vaccine.

The chain carries TRBV18 and TRBJ1-2, with TRBD1 matching over 9 bases. V was clipped by 2 bases and J by 6 bases; unmatched bases: 1. The germline gives CDR1 KGHSH, CDR2 LQKENI. The CDR3 spans 13 residues. The CDR3 sequence: CASSPTGGHGYTF. CDR3 sequence (DNA): TGTGCCAGCTCACCAACAGGGGGCCATGGCTACACCTTC.

The chain joins TRBV9 to TRBJ1-2; 7 bases are a match to TRBD1. CDR1 is SGDLS and CDR2 is YYNGEE in the germline V gene. The V gene end was trimmed by 3 bases and the J gene end by 2 bases; junction bases not matched to a gene: 13. The CDR3 covers 17 residues. Written as DNA, the CDR3 is TGTGCCAGCAGCGCCGCGACCCCGGGACAGCGGAACTATGGCTACACCTTC. Amino acids: CASSAATPGQRNYGYTF.

The rearrangement links TRBV10-3 to TRBJ2-7; 9 bases are shared with TRBD2. Germline trimming cut 6 bases from V and 0 bases from J; bases unmatched to any gene: 18. In germline, CDR1 is ENHRY, CDR2 SYGVKD. CDR3 length equals 19 residues. The DNA for the CDR3 is TGTGCCATCAGGGCTGAAGGTATAGTGGCGGGGGGGAGCTCCTACGAGCAGTACTTC. Its translation: CAIRAEGIVAGGSSYEQYF.

The rearrangement links TRBV28 to TRBJ2-6; TRBD1 might be the D (5 bases). The V gene's germline CDR1 is MDHEN and CDR2 SYDVKM. The V end lost 3 bases, the J end lost 2 bases, and 8 bases lay between the germline ends. This CDR3 spans 15 amino acids. The CDR3 reads CASSFAGTGANVLTF. The CDR3 DNA is TGTGCCAGCAGTTTCGCAGGGACTGGGGCCAACGTCCTGACTTTC.

V and J are TRBV30 and TRBJ2-7, with D hard to call. The CDR3 totals 12 residues. The V gene's germline CDR1 is GTSNPN and CDR2 SVGIG (reference sequence). Trimming left V 0 bases short and J 4 bases short, with 7 bases between. The CDR3 protein is CAWSVTGYEQYF. The CDR3, as DNA: TGTGCCTGGAGTGTAACCGGATACGAGCAGTACTTC.

A single count supports this clone. The rearrangement links TRBV19 to TRBJ2-1; 15 bases fit TRBD2. CDR3 length: 18 amino acids. Germline values: CDR1 LNHDA, CDR2 SQIVND (reference sequence). J gave up 6 bases and V 3 bases, and 9 bases lay outside the gene matches. DNA for the CDR3: TGTGCCAGTAGTATCGGGACTAGCGGGGGGTTTCCGATCAATGAGCAGTTCTTC. Protein product: CASSIGTSGGFPINEQFF.

This clone was seen just once. The rearrangement uses TRBV4-1 and TRBJ1-1, with D tentatively TRBD1 (5 bases). This CDR3 comprises 14 residues. Per the germline V gene, CDR1 is MGHRA and CDR2 is YSYEKL. V was trimmed by 4 bases and J by 0 bases, leaving 9 bases between them. As DNA, the CDR3 is TGCGCCAGCAGCCGAGGACAAGTGAACACTGAAGCTTTCTTT. Amino acid sequence: CASSRGQVNTEAFF.

This clone appeared once. The chain links TRBV6-1 to TRBJ1-5; D gene unclear. V was shortened by 1 base and J by 5 bases, with 15 bases between the two germline ends. Germline V CDR1 and CDR2: MNHNS, SASEGT. This CDR3 comprises 16 residues. CDR3 DNA sequence: TGTGCCAGCAGTGAAGAGATTAGAGGGTTTGATCAGCCCCAGCATTTT. Protein product: CASSEEIRGFDQPQHF.

The chain links TRBV5-1 to TRBJ1-1; D is unresolved. Germline CDR1 is SGHRS and CDR2 is YFSETQ. The CDR3 consists of 15 residues. The ends were cut back, 0 bases at V and 2 bases at J, with 11 bases in the middle. The CDR3 is CASSLEGRTNTEAFF. The CDR3 DNA follows: TGCGCCAGCAGCTTGGAAGGCCGTACAAACACTGAAGCTTTCTTT.

The chain carries TRBV7-2 and TRBJ1-4; the D gene is possibly TRBD1 (5 bases). The germline V gene has CDR1 SGHTA and CDR2 FQGNSA. V was shortened by 1 base and J by 8 bases, with 14 bases between the two germline ends. This CDR3 is 15 amino acids long. CDR3 loop: CASSLVGTKGEKLFF. The CDR3 bases are TGTGCCAGCAGCTTAGTGGGCACCAAGGGGGAAAAACTGTTTTTT.

This chain links TRBV28 with TRBJ2-5; D is perhaps TRBD2 (6 bases). V was pared by 6 bases and J by 9 bases, with 11 bases between. Germline values: CDR1 MDHEN, CDR2 SYDVKM. The CDR3 has 11 amino acids. CDR3 DNA: TGTGCCAGCAGCGAAAGGAGGGCCCAGTACTTC. Translating gives CASSERRAQYF.

The CDR3 reads CASRDGSNEKLFF. The CDR3 DNA follows: TGTGCCAGCAGGGACGGTTCTAATGAAAAACTGTTTTTT. V and J are TRBV6-5 and TRBJ1-4; the D is unclear. Germline CDR1 reads MNHEY; CDR2 reads SVGAGI. The CDR3 sequence is 13 residues long. Trimming left V 6 bases short and J 3 bases short, with 8 bases between.

The chain uses TRBV2 and TRBJ1-1, with a possible D match to TRBD1 (6 bases). V lost 7 bases to trimming and J lost 6 bases, with 21 bases between them. Germline CDR1 reads SNHLY; CDR2 reads FYNNEI. This CDR3 comprises 15 residues. The CDR3 loop is CASTPWGRGFAEAFF. DNA for the CDR3: TGTGCCAGCACCCCCTGGGGAAGGGGGTTCGCTGAAGCTTTCTTT.

The chain is built from TRBV6-2 or TRBV6-3 and TRBJ2-3; 8 bases agree with TRBD1. This CDR3 is 18 amino acids long. The V and J ends lost 2 bases and 0 bases, in that order; junction bases with no gene match: 10. CDR1 is MNHEY and CDR2 is SVGEGT in the germline V gene. CDR3 region: CASSYALGQGRSTDTQYF. CDR3 in DNA: TGTGCCAGCAGTTACGCCCTCGGACAGGGCCGGAGCACAGATACGCAGTATTTT.

J is TRBJ2-2 and V is TRBV6-2 or TRBV6-3, with 8 bases matching TRBD1. Trimming at V came to 0 bases and at J to 2 bases, leaving 8 bases not matched to a gene. CDR1 is MNHEY, CDR2 SVGEGT, per germline. This CDR3 comprises 18 residues. The CDR3 sequence is CASSYSSLPGGNTGELFF. CDR3 nucleotide sequence: TGTGCCAGCAGTTACTCGAGTCTCCCAGGGGGCAACACCGGGGAGCTGTTTTTT.

The gene calls are TRBV29-1 and TRBJ2-3; D might be TRBD1 (5 bases). The V and J ends lost 5 bases and 4 bases respectively, with 16 bases between them. Germline values: CDR1 SQVTM, CDR2 ANQGSEA. This CDR3 contains 14 residues. This chain's CDR3 is CSVLGRVWPDTQYF. DNA for the CDR3: TGCAGCGTTCTGGGCAGGGTGTGGCCAGATACGCAGTATTTT.